Each of the 24 T cell receptor beta chains below was sequenced from the same sample in a study of vaccination effects on CD4 cells after COVID-19. ViraFEST used viral peptide pools to expand antigen-specific CD4+ T cells before sequencing. At the end of around eleven days of culture, CD4+ T cells were isolated. Vaccinated participants had no history of SARS-CoV-2 infection and tested negative for nucleocapsid antibodies. What these receptors recognize is not known. Assay: immunoSEQ multiplex PCR; the TCRdb copy retains only in-frame clones and omits some. The sample shows around 21,000 clones, 60% to 80% of them seen only once. Sample: CD4+ T cells from PBMCs cultured with HCoV-NL63 spike peptides, taken before COVID-19 vaccination. The receptors stem from a human donor who received a COVID-19 vaccine.

V and J are TRBV24-1 and TRBJ2-1, with 9 nucleotides matching TRBD1. This CDR3 comprises 12 residues. The V and J ends lost 4 bases and 16 bases, in that order; junction bases with no gene match: 7. CDR1 is KGHDR and CDR2 is SFDVKD in the germline V gene. CDR3 in DNA: TGTGCCACCAGTGACCCCGGGGACAGGGTATTCTTC. Protein sequence: CATSDPGDRVFF.

The chain links TRBV19 to TRBJ2-5; the D gene is possibly TRBD2 (5 bases). V was trimmed by 5 bases and J by 5 bases, leaving 9 bases between them. The CDR3 has 12 residues. Germline values: CDR1 LNHDA, CDR2 SQIVND (reference sequence). The CDR3 DNA follows: TGTGCCAGTAGTGTCAGAGGGGAGACCCAGTACTTC. It translates to CASSVRGETQYF.

This chain joins TRBV11-3 and TRBJ2-3; D is perhaps TRBD2 (6 bases). V was clipped by 1 base and J by 6 bases, with 14 bases between them. This CDR3 spans 15 amino acids. Germline V gene lookup returns CDR1 SGHNT and CDR2 YENEEA. The CDR3 region has the DNA TGTGCCAGCAGCTTAGGGGGACTCCTGACTGATACGCAGTATTTT. As protein: CASSLGGLLTDTQYF.

This clone was picked up one time. This chain connects TRBV2 to TRBJ2-4, with 7 positions matching TRBD1. The CDR3 covers 13 residues. Trimming took 8 bases from V and 8 from J; bases not matched to a gene: 9. Germline lookup yields CDR1 SNHLY and CDR2 FYNNEI. The CDR3 DNA sequence: TGTGCCAGCGCGCAGACAGGGCGGGACATTCAGTACTTC. Its protein product is CASAQTGRDIQYF.

The genes are TRBV7-9 and TRBJ2-2, with D perhaps TRBD2 (6 bases). Germline values: CDR1 SEHNR, CDR2 FQNEAQ (reference sequence). The CDR3 covers 14 residues. The V and J ends lost 8 bases and 4 bases respectively, with 14 bases between them. CDR3 nucleotides: TGTGCCAGCTTCCGGGGGTTTTTCACCGGGGAGCTGTTTTTT. Its translation: CASFRGFFTGELFF.

The CDR3 coding sequence is TGTGCCAGCAGTCCCCAGGGGGCCTCAAATCAGCCCCAGCATTTT. It is translated as CASSPQGASNQPQHF. V and J are TRBV6-5 and TRBJ1-5; 8 nucleotides match TRBD1. Germline loops: CDR1 MNHEY, CDR2 SVGAGI. The CDR3 spans 15 residues. Losses at the gene ends were 5 bases for V and 4 bases for J; bases not matched to a gene: 7.

This chain uses TRBV15 with TRBJ1-2, with D maybe TRBD1 (5 bases). Trimming stripped 0 bases from V and 5 bases from J, with 13 bases between. Germline CDR1 LNHNV, CDR2 YYDKDF (reference sequence). CDR3 length: 15 residues. The CDR3 bases are TGTGCCACCAGCAGAGATTCCGACAGCTATTATGGCTACACCTTC. It specifies CATSRDSDSYYGYTF.

In DNA form, the CDR3 reads TGTGCCAGCAGCCAAGATCGGTGGAACACCGGGGAGCTGTTTTTT. As protein: CASSQDRWNTGELFF. This chain uses TRBV3-1 (or the pseudogene TRBV3-2) with TRBJ2-2, with unresolved D. Germline loops: CDR1 LGHDT, CDR2 YNNKEL (reference sequence). The CDR3 sequence is 15 residues long. V lost 0 bases to trimming and J lost 1 base, with 6 bases between them.

Only a few counts were recorded for this clone. V gene TRBV11-1 combines with J gene TRBJ1-2; 7 bases line up with TRBD1. Germline values: CDR1 SGHAT, CDR2 FQDESV (reference sequence). CDR3 length equals 13 residues. Trimming cost V 5 bases and J 7 bases; bases outside gene matches: 7. CDR3 protein: CASSPDRESGYTF. The DNA for the CDR3 is TGTGCCAGCAGCCCCGACAGGGAGTCTGGCTACACCTTC.

The genes are TRBV28 and TRBJ1-3, with TRBD1 as a possible D gene (6 bases). The CDR3 is 17 amino acids. The germline V gene has CDR1 MDHEN and CDR2 SYDVKM. V lost 5 bases, J lost 1 base, and 18 bases lay in between. The CDR3, as DNA: TGTGCCAGCAGTCCTTCGGGACACAGTATTTCTGGAAACACCATATATTTT. Amino acids: CASSPSGHSISGNTIYF.

This clone was seen a handful of times. The CDR3 bases are TGCGCCAGCAGCTTGGAAGAGACCCAGTACTTC. Translating it yields CASSLEETQYF. The rearrangement joins TRBV5-1 to TRBJ2-5; D not certain. Germline CDR1 reads SGHRS; CDR2 reads YFSETQ. This CDR3 region has 11 residues. Trimming cost V 0 bases and J 3 bases, with 0 bases left between them.

This clone appeared a single time. The rearrangement links TRBV2 to TRBJ2-3, with D hard to call. In germline, CDR1 is SNHLY, CDR2 FYNNEI. V was trimmed by 6 bases and J by 4 bases, leaving 8 bases between them. The CDR3 is 12 amino acids. CDR3 coding DNA: TGTGCCAGCAGAAACCAAGCAGATACGCAGTATTTT. As protein: CASRNQADTQYF. The variable domain in full, completed from reference TRBV2 and TRBJ2-3, reads EPEVTQTPSHQVTQMGQEVILRCVPISNHLYFYWYRQILGQKVEFLVSFYNNEISEKSEIFDDQFSVERPDGSNFTLKIRSTKLEDSAMYFCASRNQADTQYFGPGTRLTVL.

This chain links TRBV25-1 with TRBJ1-6; D is perhaps TRBD1 (5 bases). The CDR3 totals 14 residues. Germline CDR1 and CDR2: MGHDK and SYGVNS. V was trimmed by 4 bases and J by 9 bases, leaving 13 bases between them. The CDR3 spells CASSGAGFRSPLHF. DNA for the CDR3: TGTGCCAGCAGTGGCGCAGGGTTTCGTTCACCCCTCCACTTT.

V is TRBV11-3 and J is TRBJ2-3, with 11 bases fitting TRBD1. The CDR3 is 14 residues long. Germline CDR1 reads SGHNT; CDR2 reads YENEEA. The V segment lost 3 bases and the J segment 5 bases; nucleotides outside the gene matches: 1. Here the CDR3 reads CASSLGQGGDTQYF. The CDR3, as DNA: TGTGCCAGCAGCTTGGGACAGGGGGGAGATACGCAGTATTTT.

This sequence joins TRBV7-2 and TRBJ2-7; D ambiguous. The length of the CDR3 is 14 residues. Trimming shortened V by 1 base and J by 4 bases, and 11 bases separated the two germline ends. The germline V gene has CDR1 SGHTA and CDR2 FQGNSA. This chain's CDR3 is CASSLDPVGYEQYF. Written as DNA, the CDR3 is TGTGCCAGCAGCTTAGATCCTGTGGGGTACGAGCAGTACTTC.

The V call is TRBV11-3, the J call TRBJ2-7; D possibly matches TRBD1 or TRBD2 (5 bases each). Germline V CDR1 and CDR2: SGHNT, YENEEA. V lost 2 bases and J lost 5, with 10 bases in between. The CDR3 runs to 13 residues. The CDR3 reads CASSLSSGHEQYF. The CDR3 region has the DNA TGTGCCAGCAGCTTATCTTCGGGGCACGAGCAGTACTTC.

The CDR3 coding sequence is TGCGCCAGCAGCCCCCCACAGGGCGGGGAGCTGTTTTTT. It yields the protein CASSPPQGGELFF. The J gene is TRBJ2-2, the V gene TRBV5-1; perhaps TRBD1 as D (6 bases). V was cut by 4 bases and J by 7 bases, with 11 bases left in between. This CDR3 has 13 amino acids. The germline gives CDR1 SGHRS, CDR2 YFSETQ.

The V and J genes are TRBV5-1 and TRBJ2-5; possibly TRBD2 for D (6 bases). Germline CDR1 is SGHRS and CDR2 is YFSETQ. This CDR3 contains 13 residues. Trimming removed 4 bases at V and 4 bases at J, with 11 bases between. CDR3 sequence (DNA): TGCGCCAGCAGCCATAGGGAGGCAGAGACCCAGTACTTC. Translated: CASSHREAETQYF.

The J gene is TRBJ2-1, the V gene TRBV5-1, with 8 positions matching TRBD2. This CDR3 contains 18 residues. Germline CDR1 and CDR2: SGHRS and YFSETQ. With V trimmed by 1 base and J by 4 bases, 13 bases remained unmatched. The chain's CDR3 is CASSLTPKTLAAYNEQFF. The CDR3 DNA reads as TGCGCCAGCAGCTTGACACCAAAAACACTAGCGGCTTACAATGAGCAGTTCTTC.

The rearrangement uses TRBV7-6 and TRBJ1-1; no clear D gene. V was trimmed by 0 bases and J by 0 bases, leaving 11 bases between them. This CDR3 has 16 residues. Germline CDR1 reads SGHVS; CDR2 reads FNYEAQ. The CDR3 loop is CASSLATPPVNTEAFF. CDR3 coding DNA: TGTGCCAGCAGCTTAGCGACCCCACCAGTGAACACTGAAGCTTTCTTT.

This clone was recorded a few times. The V gene is TRBV10-1, the J gene TRBJ1-6, with TRBD1 as a possible D gene (5 bases). Trimming stripped 6 bases from V and 5 bases from J, with 11 bases between. The germline gives CDR1 WNHNN, CDR2 SYGVQD (reference sequence). This CDR3 contains 14 residues. The CDR3 reads CASSETVNNSPLHF. CDR3 nucleotides: TGCGCCAGCAGCGAGACAGTGAATAATTCACCCCTCCACTTT.

V and J are TRBV18 and TRBJ1-1; 7 bases match TRBD1. CDR1 is KGHSH, CDR2 LQKENI, per germline. The CDR3 totals 14 residues. Losses at the gene ends were 6 bases for V and 3 bases for J; bases not matched to a gene: 7. The CDR3 DNA reads as TGTGCCAGCTCGGGCTTAACAGGGGACACTGAAGCTTTCTTT. Its protein product is CASSGLTGDTEAFF.

The J gene is TRBJ1-2, the V gene TRBV5-1, with D tentatively TRBD1 (5 bases). The germline gives CDR1 SGHRS, CDR2 YFSETQ. Trimming pared 4 bases from V and 2 bases from J, leaving 15 bases between. The CDR3 length is 15 residues. The CDR3 protein is CASSPFRWGNYGYTF. The CDR3 DNA follows: TGCGCCAGCAGCCCCTTTAGGTGGGGGAACTATGGCTACACCTTC.

V and J are TRBV7-2 and TRBJ2-5, with unresolved D. Germline CDR1 and CDR2: SGHTA and FQGNSA. This CDR3 comprises 13 residues. The germline V and J ends were trimmed by 0 bases and 2 bases, with 4 bases remaining between them. The chain's CDR3 is CASSLAEQETQYF. For the CDR3, the DNA is TGTGCCAGCAGCTTAGCCGAACAAGAGACCCAGTACTTC.